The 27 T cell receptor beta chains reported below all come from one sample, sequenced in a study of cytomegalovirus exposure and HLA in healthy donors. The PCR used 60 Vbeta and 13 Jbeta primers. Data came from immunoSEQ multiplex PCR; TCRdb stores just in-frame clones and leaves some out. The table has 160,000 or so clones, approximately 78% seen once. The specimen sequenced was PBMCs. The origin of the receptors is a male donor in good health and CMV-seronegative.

Here the CDR3 DNA reads TGCGCCAGCAGGGACAGCAACCCGGGAAACACCATATATTTT. It yields the protein CASRDSNPGNTIYF. The chain uses TRBV5-1 and TRBJ1-3; tentatively, D is TRBD1 (6 bases). Germline CDR1 and CDR2: SGHRS and YFSETQ. This CDR3 comprises 14 residues. V lost 5 bases and J 4 bases, leaving 13 bases between the germline ends.

The CDR3 sequence is CATEPGQGGYYGYTF. The CDR3 nucleotides are TGTGCCACCGAACCGGGACAGGGTGGATACTATGGCTACACCTTC. The rearrangement uses TRBV10-3 and TRBJ1-2; TRBD1 agrees at 9 bases. CDR1 and CDR2 from the germline V gene are ENHRY and SYGVKD. The CDR3 covers 15 residues. The V and J ends lost 10 bases and 3 bases, in that order; junction bases with no gene match: 12.

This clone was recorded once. The CDR3 region has the DNA TGTGCCAGCAGCCTACCCCCAGGGGAGCAGTTCTTC. Residues: CASSLPPGEQFF. This chain connects TRBV7-2 to TRBJ2-1; perhaps TRBD1 as D (5 bases). V was cut by 5 bases and J by 10 bases, with 12 bases left in between. The CDR3 runs 12 residues. CDR1 is SGHTA, CDR2 FQGNSA, per germline.

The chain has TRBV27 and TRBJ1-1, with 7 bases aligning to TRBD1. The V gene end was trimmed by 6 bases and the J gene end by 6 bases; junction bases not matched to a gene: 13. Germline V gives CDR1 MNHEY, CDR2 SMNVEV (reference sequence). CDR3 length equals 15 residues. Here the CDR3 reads CASRNEQGFDSEAFF. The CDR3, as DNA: TGTGCCAGCAGGAATGAACAGGGGTTCGATTCTGAAGCTTTCTTT.

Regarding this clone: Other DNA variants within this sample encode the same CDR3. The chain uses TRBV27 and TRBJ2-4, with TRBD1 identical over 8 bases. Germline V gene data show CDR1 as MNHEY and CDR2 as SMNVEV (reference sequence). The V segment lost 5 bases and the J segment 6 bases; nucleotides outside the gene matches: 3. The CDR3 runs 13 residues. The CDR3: CASSRDRGNIQYF. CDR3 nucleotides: TGTGCCAGCAGTAGAGACAGGGGAAACATTCAGTACTTC.

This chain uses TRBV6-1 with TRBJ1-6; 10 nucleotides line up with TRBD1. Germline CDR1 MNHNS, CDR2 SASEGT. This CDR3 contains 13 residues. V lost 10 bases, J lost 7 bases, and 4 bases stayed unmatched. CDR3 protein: CAIEDRGNSPLHF. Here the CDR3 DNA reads TGTGCCATCGAGGACAGGGGGAATTCACCCCTCCACTTT.

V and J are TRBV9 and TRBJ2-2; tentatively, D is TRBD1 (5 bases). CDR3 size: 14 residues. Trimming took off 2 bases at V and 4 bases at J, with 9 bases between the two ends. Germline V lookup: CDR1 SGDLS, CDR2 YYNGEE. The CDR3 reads CASSVIQGTGELFF. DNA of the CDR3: TGTGCCAGCAGCGTCATCCAGGGCACCGGGGAGCTGTTTTTT. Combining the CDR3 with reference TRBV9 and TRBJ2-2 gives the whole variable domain DSGVTQTPKHLITATGQRVTLRCSPRSGDLSVYWYQQSLDQGLQFLIQYYNGEERAKGNILERFSAQQFPDLHSELNLSSLELGDSALYFCASSVIQGTGELFFGEGSRLTVL.

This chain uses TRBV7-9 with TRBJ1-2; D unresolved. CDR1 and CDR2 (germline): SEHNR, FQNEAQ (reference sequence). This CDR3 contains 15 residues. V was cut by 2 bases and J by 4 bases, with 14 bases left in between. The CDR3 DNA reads TGTGCCAGCAGCTTACCAACCGGACTTGCCTATGGCTACACCTTC. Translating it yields CASSLPTGLAYGYTF. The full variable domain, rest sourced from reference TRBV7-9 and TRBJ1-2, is DTGVSQNPRHKITKRGQNVTFRCDPISEHNRLYWYRQTLGQGPEFLTYFQNEAQLEKSRLLSDRFSAERPKGSFSTLEIQRTEQGDSAMYLCASSLPTGLAYGYTFGSGTRLTVV.

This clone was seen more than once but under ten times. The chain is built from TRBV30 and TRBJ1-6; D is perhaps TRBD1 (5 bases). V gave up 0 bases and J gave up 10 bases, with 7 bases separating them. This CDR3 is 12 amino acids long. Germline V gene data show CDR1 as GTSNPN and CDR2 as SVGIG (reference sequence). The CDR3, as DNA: TGTGCCTGGAGTGTAGGGGTCTCACCCCTCCACTTT. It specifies CAWSVGVSPLHF.

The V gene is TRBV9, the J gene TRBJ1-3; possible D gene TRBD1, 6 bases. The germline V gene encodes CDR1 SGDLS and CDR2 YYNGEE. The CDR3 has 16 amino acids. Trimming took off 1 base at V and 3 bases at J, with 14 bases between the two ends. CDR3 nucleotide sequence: TGTGCCAGCAGCGTATCTCAGGGGCAGGTTGGAAACACCATATATTTT. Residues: CASSVSQGQVGNTIYF. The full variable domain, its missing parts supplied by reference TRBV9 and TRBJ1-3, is DSGVTQTPKHLITATGQRVTLRCSPRSGDLSVYWYQQSLDQGLQFLIQYYNGEERAKGNILERFSAQQFPDLHSELNLSSLELGDSALYFCASSVSQGQVGNTIYFGEGSWLTVV.

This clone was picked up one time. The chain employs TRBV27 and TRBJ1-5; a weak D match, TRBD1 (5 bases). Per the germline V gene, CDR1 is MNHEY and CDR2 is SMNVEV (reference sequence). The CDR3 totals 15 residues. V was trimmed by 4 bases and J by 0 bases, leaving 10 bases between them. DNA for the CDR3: TGTGCCAGCAGTTGGGGCAAAGATAGCAATCAGCCCCAGCATTTT. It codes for CASSWGKDSNQPQHF.

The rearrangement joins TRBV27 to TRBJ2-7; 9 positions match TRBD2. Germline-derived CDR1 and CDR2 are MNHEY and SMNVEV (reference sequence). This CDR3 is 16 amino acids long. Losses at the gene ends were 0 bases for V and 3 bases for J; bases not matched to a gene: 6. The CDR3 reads CASSLSAGTSYYEQYF. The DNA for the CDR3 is TGTGCCAGCAGTTTATCGGCCGGGACTAGCTACTACGAGCAGTACTTC.

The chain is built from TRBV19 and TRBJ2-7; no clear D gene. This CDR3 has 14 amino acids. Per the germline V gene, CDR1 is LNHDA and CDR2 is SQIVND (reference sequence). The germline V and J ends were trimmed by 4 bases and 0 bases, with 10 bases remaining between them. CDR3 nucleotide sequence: TGTGCCAGTAGTAATTTCCATAGCTCCTACGAGCAGTACTTC. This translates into CASSNFHSSYEQYF.

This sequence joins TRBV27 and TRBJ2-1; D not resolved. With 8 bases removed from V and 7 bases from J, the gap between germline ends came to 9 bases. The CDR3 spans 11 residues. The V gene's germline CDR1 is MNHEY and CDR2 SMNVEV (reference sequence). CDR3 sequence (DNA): TGTGCCAGCGGCCCGCGGAATGAGCAGTTCTTC. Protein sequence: CASGPRNEQFF.

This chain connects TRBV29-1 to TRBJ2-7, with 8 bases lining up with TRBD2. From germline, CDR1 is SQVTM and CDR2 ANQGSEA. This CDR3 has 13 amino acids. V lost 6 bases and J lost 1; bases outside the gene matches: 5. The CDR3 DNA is TGCAGCGTGCTTAGCGGGAATTCCTACGAGCAGTACTTC. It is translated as CSVLSGNSYEQYF.

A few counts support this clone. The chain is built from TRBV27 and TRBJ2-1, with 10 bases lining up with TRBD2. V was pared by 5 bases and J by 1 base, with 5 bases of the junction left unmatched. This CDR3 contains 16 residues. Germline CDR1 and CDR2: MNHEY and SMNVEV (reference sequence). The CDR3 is CASSLRLAGSYNEQFF. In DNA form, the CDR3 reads TGTGCCAGCAGTCTTCGACTAGCGGGTTCCTACAATGAGCAGTTCTTC.

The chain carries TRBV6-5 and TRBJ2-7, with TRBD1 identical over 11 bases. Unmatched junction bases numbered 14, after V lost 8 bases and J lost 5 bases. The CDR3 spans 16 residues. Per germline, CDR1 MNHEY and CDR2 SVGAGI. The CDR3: CASGFGGQGVRDEQYF. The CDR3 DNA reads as TGTGCCAGCGGTTTCGGGGGACAGGGGGTTCGCGACGAGCAGTACTTC.

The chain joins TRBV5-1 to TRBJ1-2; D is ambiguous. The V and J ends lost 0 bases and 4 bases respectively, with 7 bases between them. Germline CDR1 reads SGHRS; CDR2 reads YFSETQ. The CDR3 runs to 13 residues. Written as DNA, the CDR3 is TGCGCCAGCAGCTTGGACAGACCCTATGGCTACACCTTC. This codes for CASSLDRPYGYTF.

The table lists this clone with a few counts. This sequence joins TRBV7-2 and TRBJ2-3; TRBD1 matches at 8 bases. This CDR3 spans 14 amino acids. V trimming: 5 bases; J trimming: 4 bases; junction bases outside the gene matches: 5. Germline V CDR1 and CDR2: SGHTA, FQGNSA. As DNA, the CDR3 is TGTGCCAGCAGCCGCGACAGGGGTTCAGATACGCAGTATTTT. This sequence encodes CASSRDRGSDTQYF.

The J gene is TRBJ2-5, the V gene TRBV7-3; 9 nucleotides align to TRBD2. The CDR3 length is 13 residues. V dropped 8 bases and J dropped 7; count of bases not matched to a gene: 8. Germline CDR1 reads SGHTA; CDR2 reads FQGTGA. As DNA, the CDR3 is TGTGCCAGCGGCGGGGGGGCGGATGGGACCCAGTACTTC. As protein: CASGGGADGTQYF.

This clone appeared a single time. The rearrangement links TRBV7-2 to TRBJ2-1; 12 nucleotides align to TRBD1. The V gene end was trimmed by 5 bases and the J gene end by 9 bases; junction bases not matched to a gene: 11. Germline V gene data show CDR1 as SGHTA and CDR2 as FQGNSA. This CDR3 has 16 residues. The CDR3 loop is CASSRPPGQGAGEQFF. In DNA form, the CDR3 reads TGTGCCAGCAGCCGCCCTCCGGGACAGGGGGCCGGTGAGCAGTTCTTC.

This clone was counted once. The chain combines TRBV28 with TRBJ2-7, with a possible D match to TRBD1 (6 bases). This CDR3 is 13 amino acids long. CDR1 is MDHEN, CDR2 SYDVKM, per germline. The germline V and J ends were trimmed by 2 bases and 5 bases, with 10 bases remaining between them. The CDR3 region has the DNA TGTGCCAGCAGTTTAGACAGGTACCACGAGCAGTACTTC. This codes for CASSLDRYHEQYF.

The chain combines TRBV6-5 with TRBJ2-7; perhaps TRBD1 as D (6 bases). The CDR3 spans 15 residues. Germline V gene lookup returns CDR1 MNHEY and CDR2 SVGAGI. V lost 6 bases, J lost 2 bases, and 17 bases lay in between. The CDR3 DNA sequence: TGTGCCAGCAGCAGCAGGGTGAGGGGGACCTACGAGCAGTACTTC. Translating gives CASSSRVRGTYEQYF.

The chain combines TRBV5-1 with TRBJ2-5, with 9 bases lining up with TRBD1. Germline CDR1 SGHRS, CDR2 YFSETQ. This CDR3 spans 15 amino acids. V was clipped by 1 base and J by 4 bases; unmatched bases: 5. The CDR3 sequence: CASSLTGGQGETQYF. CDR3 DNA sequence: TGCGCCAGCAGCTTGACAGGGGGCCAGGGAGAGACCCAGTACTTC.

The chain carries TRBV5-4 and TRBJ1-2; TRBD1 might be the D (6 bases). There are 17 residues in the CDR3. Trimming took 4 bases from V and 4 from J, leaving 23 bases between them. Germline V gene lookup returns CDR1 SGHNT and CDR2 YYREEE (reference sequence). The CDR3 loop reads CASSTPGRDARGYGYTF. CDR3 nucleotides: TGTGCCAGCAGCACCCCGGGACGGGACGCCAGGGGCTATGGCTACACCTTC.

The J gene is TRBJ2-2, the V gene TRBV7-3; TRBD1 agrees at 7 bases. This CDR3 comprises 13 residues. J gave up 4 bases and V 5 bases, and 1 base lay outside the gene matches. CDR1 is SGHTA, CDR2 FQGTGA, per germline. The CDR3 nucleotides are TGTGCCAGCAGCGCAGGGGGCACCGGGGAGCTGTTTTTT. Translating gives CASSAGGTGELFF.

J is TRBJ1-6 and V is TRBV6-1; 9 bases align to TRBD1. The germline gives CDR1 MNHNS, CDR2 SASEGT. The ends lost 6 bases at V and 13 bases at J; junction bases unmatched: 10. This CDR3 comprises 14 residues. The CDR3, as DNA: TGTGCCAGCAGGCCCCCGGGACAGGGTCTCCCCCTCCACTTT. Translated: CASRPPGQGLPLHF.